The rows below give T cell receptor beta chains drawn from one sample of a study of T cell responses to AZD1222 COVID-19 vaccine. Produced via immunoSEQ multiplex PCR; TCRdb's table is partial and in-frame only. In the table there are 150,000 to 200,000 clones, just under 90% of which are singletons. Here the sequenced sample was peripheral blood, taken on day 0 of AZD1222 vaccination. These receptors all come from an adult in good health. Each CDR3 is given with its conserved first and last residue. A D gene is named only where the DNA matches it firmly. Clone sizes are given selectively: once, few, many, or a class where the clone is expanded.

V: TRBV28; D: .; size: .; J: TRBJ2-3; CDR3: CASSPPREPRADTQYF; DNA: TGTGCCAGCAGCCCCCCCCGCGAGCCGAGAGCAGATACGCAGTATTTT
V: TRBV7-3; D: .; size: .; J: TRBJ1-2; CDR3: CASSLGGRSDGYTF; DNA: TGTGCCAGCAGCTTAGGTGGCAGATCCGATGGCTACACCTTC
V: TRBV29-1; D: .; size: once; J: TRBJ2-7; CDR3: CSVVGFYEQYF; DNA: TGCAGCGTTGTTGGTTTCTACGAGCAGTACTTC
V: TRBV5-8; D: TRBD1; size: .; J: TRBJ1-1; CDR3: CASSDRDRGQSNTEAFF; DNA: TGTGCCAGCAGCGACCGGGACAGGGGGCAGTCGAACACTGAAGCTTTCTTT
V: TRBV5-1; D: TRBD2; size: .; J: TRBJ2-2; CDR3: CASSSGLAGGVGELFF; DNA: TGCGCCAGCAGCTCCGGACTAGCGGGAGGGGTCGGGGAGCTGTTTTTT
V: TRBV6-5; D: .; size: .; J: TRBJ2-3; CDR3: CASSYDWGRTDTQYF; DNA: TGTGCCAGCAGTTACGATTGGGGTCGGACAGATACGCAGTATTTT
V: TRBV15; D: .; size: .; J: TRBJ1-1; CDR3: CATSRDTNGWAFF; DNA: TGTGCCACCAGCAGAGATACGAATGGTTGGGCTTTCTTT
V: TRBV27; D: TRBD1; size: once; J: TRBJ1-1; CDR3: CASSLSTGVGTEAFF; DNA: TGTGCCAGCAGTTTATCGACAGGGGTTGGGACTGAAGCTTTCTTT
V: TRBV4-3; D: TRBD2; size: .; J: TRBJ2-1; CDR3: CASSQRGSSSYNEQFF; DNA: TGCGCCAGCAGCCAGCGCGGGAGCAGCTCCTACAATGAGCAGTTCTTC
V: TRBV29-1; D: .; size: .; J: TRBJ2-7; CDR3: CSVESANYEQYF; DNA: TGCAGCGTTGAGAGTGCAAACTACGAGCAGTACTTC
V: TRBV28; D: .; size: .; J: TRBJ2-7; CDR3: CASSFLGNEQYF; DNA: TGTGCCAGCAGTTTCCTGGGGAACGAGCAGTACTTC
V: TRBV15; D: TRBD1; size: .; J: TRBJ2-1; CDR3: CATSRDRGEQFF; DNA: TGTGCCACCAGCAGGGACAGGGGGGAGCAGTTCTTC
V: TRBV6-2/TRBV6-3; D: .; size: once; J: TRBJ1-2; CDR3: CASSSGDRDYGYTF; DNA: TGTGCCAGCAGTTCAGGGGACCGTGACTATGGCTACACCTTC
V: TRBV30; D: .; size: once; J: TRBJ1-3; CDR3: CAWNTGWGSGNTIYF; DNA: TGTGCCTGGAACACGGGGTGGGGCTCTGGAAACACCATATATTTT
V: TRBV6-6; D: .; size: .; J: TRBJ2-3; CDR3: CASSYVASRTDTQYF; DNA: TGTGCCAGCAGTTACGTTGCCAGCCGCACAGATACGCAGTATTTT
V: TRBV24-1; D: .; size: once; J: TRBJ1-5; CDR3: CATSETDRSNQPQHF; DNA: TGTGCCACCAGTGAGACGGATAGGAGCAATCAGCCCCAGCATTTT
V: TRBV7-2; D: .; size: .; J: TRBJ1-2; CDR3: CASSPLTGNYGYTF; DNA: TGTGCCAGCAGCCCCCTGACGGGGAACTATGGCTACACCTTC
V: TRBV7-9; D: .; size: .; J: TRBJ2-1; CDR3: CATRPYNEQFF; DNA: TGTGCCACCCGGCCCTACAATGAGCAGTTCTTC
V: TRBV7-9; D: .; size: .; J: TRBJ2-3; CDR3: CASSLGSSGSTDTQYF; DNA: TGTGCCAGCAGCTTAGGAAGTAGCGGATCCACAGATACGCAGTATTTT
V: TRBV6-5; D: TRBD1; size: .; J: TRBJ2-7; CDR3: CASSYGQGVYEQYF; DNA: TGTGCCAGCAGTTACGGGCAGGGGGTCTACGAGCAGTACTTC
V: TRBV5-5; D: .; size: .; J: TRBJ2-7; CDR3: CASSLSGTSAYEQYF; DNA: TGTGCCAGCAGCTTGTCTGGGACCTCCGCCTACGAGCAGTACTTC
V: TRBV11-2; D: TRBD2; size: .; J: TRBJ2-4; CDR3: CASSLGPSGGVGAKNIQYF; DNA: TGTGCCAGCAGCTTAGGTCCTAGCGGGGGCGTAGGTGCCAAAAACATTCAGTACTTC
V: TRBV28; D: .; size: .; J: TRBJ1-2; CDR3: CASRRGAGYTF; DNA: TGTGCCAGCAGACGGGGGGCTGGCTACACCTTC